This TCR beta chain was observed in a study of T cells expressing NK-cell markers. Regarding the study as a whole: Evidence did not settle whether expanded NKG2C+ T cell clones targeted HCMV.

Concerning this clonotype itself: Its antigen is unknown.

TCRdb re-called the 5' RACE reads; every CDR3 protein appears as one record, without DNA. The repertoire table contains about 180,000 distinct CDR3 sequences. The CDR3 contains 12 residues. The V gene's germline CDR1 is SQVTM and CDR2 ANQGSEA. The TCR was taken from a man aged 18-75 years in good health. The V call is TRBV29-1, the J call TRBJ1-2. Specimen: blood T cells: a sorted CD56 or NKG2C T cell subset, CD4+ or CD8+ T cells, or bulk PBMC T cells (not recorded which). The CDR3 reads CSVSGANYGYTF.